The 26 T cell receptor beta chains below all came from one sample that was sequenced in a study of T cell responses to AZD1222 COVID-19 vaccine. Sequencing was performed with immunoSEQ multiplex PCR; in TCRdb, only in-frame clones are kept and a portion is missing. The repertoire includes some 170,000 clones, approximately 93% of them detected once, and around 0.9% sits in the top ten. The specimen was peripheral blood, collected on day 0 of AZD1222 vaccination. The receptors shown here come from an adult in good health.

The chain links TRBV30 to TRBJ1-4, with TRBD1 as a possible D gene (5 bases). CDR1 is GTSNPN, CDR2 SVGIG, per germline (reference sequence). Trimming cost V 0 bases and J 0 bases, with 17 bases left between them. This CDR3 has 18 amino acids. CDR3 bases: TGTGCCTGGAGTGTACTGCCGGGGACGGGGGCAACTAATGAAAAACTGTTTTTT. It encodes CAWSVLPGTGATNEKLFF.

V usage is TRBV28 and J usage is TRBJ1-1, with D possibly being TRBD1 (5 bases). The CDR3 is 14 amino acids. The germline V and J ends were trimmed by 6 bases and 7 bases, with 18 bases remaining between them. CDR1 is MDHEN and CDR2 is SYDVKM in the germline V gene. CDR3 residues: CASSQVGTFDEAFF. CDR3 in DNA: TGTGCCAGCAGCCAAGTTGGGACTTTTGATGAAGCTTTCTTT.

This clone was detected once. V is TRBV4-1 and J is TRBJ2-3; D perhaps matches TRBD2 (6 bases). Germline CDR1 MGHRA, CDR2 YSYEKL. The CDR3 consists of 14 residues. Trimming stripped 4 bases from V and 6 bases from J, with 14 bases between. CDR3: CASSLLAGPDTQYF. CDR3 nucleotide sequence: TGCGCCAGCAGCCTCCTGGCGGGACCGGATACGCAGTATTTT.

The rearrangement links TRBV19 to TRBJ1-4; D is uncertain. Germline CDR1 LNHDA, CDR2 SQIVND (reference sequence). This CDR3 spans 14 amino acids. The V end was cut by 7 bases, the J end by 4 bases, with 13 bases between. The chain's CDR3 is CASNVTSFNEKLFF. DNA of the CDR3: TGTGCCAGTAATGTGACCTCCTTTAATGAAAAACTGTTTTTT.

The rearrangement joins TRBV9 to TRBJ2-3, with D maybe TRBD2 (7 bases). There are 16 residues in the CDR3. Trimming stripped 0 bases from V and 9 bases from J, with 20 bases between. Germline CDR1 reads SGDLS; CDR2 reads YYNGEE. This CDR3 reads CASSVAPGGGAHTQYF. CDR3 sequence (DNA): TGTGCCAGCAGCGTAGCTCCAGGAGGGGGGGCCCACACGCAGTATTTT. The whole variable domain, remainder taken from reference TRBV9 and TRBJ2-3, is DSGVTQTPKHLITATGQRVTLRCSPRSGDLSVYWYQQSLDQGLQFLIQYYNGEERAKGNILERFSAQQFPDLHSELNLSSLELGDSALYFCASSVAPGGGAHTQYFGPGTRLTVL.

The chain couples TRBV18 to TRBJ1-3; 7 positions agree with TRBD1. Germline V gives CDR1 KGHSH, CDR2 LQKENI. V dropped 3 bases and J dropped 0; count of bases not matched to a gene: 5. CDR3 length: 16 residues. CDR3 sequence reads: CASSPGQALSGNTIYF. CDR3 nucleotides: TGTGCCAGCTCACCCGGACAGGCCCTCTCTGGAAACACCATATATTTT.

V and J are TRBV18 and TRBJ2-1; TRBD2 matches 7 bases. The trim removed 1 base at V and 8 bases at J, leaving 11 bases unmatched. CDR3 length: 16 amino acids. From germline, CDR1 is KGHSH and CDR2 LQKENI. The CDR3 sequence is CASSPRSRGEVDEQFF. The CDR3, as DNA: TGTGCCAGCTCACCACGTAGTCGGGGGGAGGTGGATGAGCAGTTCTTC. The entire variable domain, with the rest obtained from reference TRBV18 and TRBJ2-1, is as follows: NAGVMQNPRHLVRRRGQEARLRCSPMKGHSHVYWYRQLPEEGLKFMVYLQKENIIDESGMPKERFSAEFPKEGPSILRIQQVVRGDSAAYFCASSPRSRGEVDEQFFGPGTRLTVL.

The chain joins TRBV11-2 to TRBJ2-1; D ambiguous. Trimming left V 4 bases short and J 9 bases short, with 16 bases between. The CDR3 has 14 amino acids. Germline lookup yields CDR1 SGHAT and CDR2 FQNNGV. CDR3 in amino acids: CASSSRNSNSEQFF. The CDR3 bases are TGTGCCAGCAGCTCACGGAATAGTAACAGTGAGCAGTTCTTC.

About this clone itself: Additional DNA sequences in this sample encode the identical CDR3. CDR3 amino acids: CASSLGQNYGYTF. The CDR3 bases are TGTGCCAGCAGTTTGGGTCAGAACTATGGCTACACCTTC. The V and J genes are TRBV28 and TRBJ1-2; the D is unclear. Germline V gene sequence: CDR1 MDHEN, CDR2 SYDVKM. CDR3 size: 13 residues. The V end lost 3 bases, the J end lost 2 bases, and 7 bases lay between the germline ends.

This clone was picked up one time. The rearrangement uses TRBV3-1 (or the pseudogene TRBV3-2) and TRBJ2-5; a possible D gene is TRBD1 (5 bases). Between the trimmed V and J ends, which lost 1 base and 3 bases, there was a span of 9 bases. This CDR3 contains 14 residues. Germline V gives CDR1 LGHDT, CDR2 YNNKEL (reference sequence). CDR3 DNA: TGTGCCAGCAGCCAAGGTGGCAGGGAAGAGACCCAGTACTTC. It encodes CASSQGGREETQYF.

This clone was seen a handful of times. This sequence joins TRBV21-1 and TRBJ1-1. TRBV21-1 is designated a pseudogene. The CDR3 consists of 14 residues. For the CDR3, the DNA is TGTGCCAGCAGCAAAGTTCACCTGGACACTGAAGCTTTCTTT. The encoded protein is CASSKVHLDTEAFF.

The V and J genes are TRBV19 and TRBJ1-5; 7 nucleotides agree with TRBD1. The junction had 3 bases not matched to a gene; V was cut back by 10 bases and J by 3 bases. The germline gives CDR1 LNHDA, CDR2 SQIVND (reference sequence). This CDR3 contains 12 residues. The CDR3 reads CATGQDNQPQHF. CDR3 DNA sequence: TGTGCCACTGGACAGGACAATCAGCCCCAGCATTTT.

The gene calls are TRBV7-9 and TRBJ2-7; TRBD1 agrees at 9 bases. Trimming removed 5 bases from V and 2 bases from J; junction bases left unmatched: 7. This CDR3 spans 15 amino acids. Germline lookup yields CDR1 SEHNR and CDR2 FQNEAQ (reference sequence). The CDR3 DNA follows: TGTGCCAGCAGCCGGGGGACAGGGCAAACCTACGAGCAGTACTTC. This translates into CASSRGTGQTYEQYF.

The chain has TRBV18 and TRBJ2-3; D gene uncertain. This CDR3 contains 14 residues. Deletions cut 3 bases from V and 2 bases from J, with 9 bases between. The germline gives CDR1 KGHSH, CDR2 LQKENI. CDR3 region: CASSPPENTDTQYF. The CDR3 DNA sequence: TGTGCCAGCTCACCTCCGGAAAACACAGATACGCAGTATTTT.

The V call is TRBV10-2, the J call TRBJ2-5; 7 nucleotides agree with TRBD1. The CDR3 extends over 13 amino acids. The ends lost 4 bases at V and 2 bases at J; junction bases unmatched: 1. Germline V gene data show CDR1 as WSHSY and CDR2 as SAAADI. The DNA for the CDR3 is TGCGCCAGCAGTGGGGGACAGCAAGAGACCCAGTACTTC. It translates to CASSGGQQETQYF.

In this sample, this clone turned up once. The chain recombines TRBV12-3 or TRBV12-4 with TRBJ1-2; D uncertain. CDR3 length equals 13 residues. V gave up 0 bases and J gave up 3 bases, with 5 bases separating them. CDR3 region: CASSLARDYGYTF. CDR3 nucleotide sequence: TGTGCCAGCAGTTTAGCCCGCGACTATGGCTACACCTTC.

The chain is built from TRBV19 and TRBJ2-7; tentatively, D is TRBD1 (6 bases). The V gene lost 3 bases and the J gene lost 6 bases, with 6 bases spanning the gap. The V gene's germline CDR1 is LNHDA and CDR2 SQIVND (reference sequence). The CDR3 is 11 residues long. This CDR3 reads CASSMTGEQYF. The CDR3, as DNA: TGTGCCAGTAGTATGACAGGCGAGCAGTACTTC.

The chain employs TRBV20-1 and TRBJ1-5, with D perhaps matching TRBD1 (5 bases). The CDR3 is made up of 14 amino acids. Trimming pared 3 bases from V and 3 bases from J, leaving 12 bases between. CDR1 and CDR2 from the germline V gene are DFQATT and SNEGSKA (reference sequence). The CDR3 nucleotides are TGCAGTGCTAGTAAGGGGAACCCCAATCAGCCCCAGCATTTT. This encodes CSASKGNPNQPQHF.

The chain uses TRBV7-2 and TRBJ1-5, with a tentative D call TRBD1 (5 bases). This CDR3 spans 15 amino acids. With 5 bases removed from V and 6 bases from J, the gap between germline ends came to 17 bases. Germline V gene sequence: CDR1 SGHTA, CDR2 FQGNSA. The CDR3, as DNA: TGTGCCAGCAGCCCAGAGGCAGGGAGGGGTCAGCCCCAGCATTTT. Translating it yields CASSPEAGRGQPQHF.

The rearrangement joins TRBV5-6 to TRBJ2-5, with 9 bases lining up with TRBD1. The CDR3 is 16 residues long. Trimming cost V 6 bases and J 2 bases; bases outside gene matches: 11. The germline gives CDR1 SGHDT, CDR2 YYEEEE. CDR3: CASTLQWGTGQETQYF. In DNA, the CDR3 is TGTGCCAGCACTCTGCAATGGGGGACAGGGCAAGAGACCCAGTACTTC.

This chain uses TRBV7-8 with TRBJ1-5; D unclear. From germline, CDR1 is SGHVS and CDR2 FQNEAQ. Between the trimmed V and J ends, which lost 5 bases and 6 bases, there was a span of 17 bases. This CDR3 has 15 amino acids. CDR3 residues: CASSTDSGMGQPQHF. CDR3 DNA: TGTGCCAGCAGCACAGATTCGGGGATGGGTCAGCCCCAGCATTTT.

V gene TRBV7-2 combines with J gene TRBJ1-1; D may be TRBD1 (5 bases). Trimming took off 1 base at V and 4 bases at J, with 19 bases between the two ends. Germline values: CDR1 SGHTA, CDR2 FQGNSA. This CDR3 is built from 17 residues. The CDR3 is CASSLVPAAGWGTEAFF. The CDR3 DNA reads as TGTGCCAGCAGCTTAGTTCCCGCTGCAGGGTGGGGCACTGAAGCTTTCTTT.

This chain's CDR3 is CASSSAQNTEAFF. DNA of the CDR3: TGTGCCAGCAGTTCCGCCCAGAACACTGAAGCTTTCTTT. The gene calls are TRBV28 and TRBJ1-1; D is unresolved. This CDR3 has 13 amino acids. The V gene's germline CDR1 is MDHEN and CDR2 SYDVKM. Trimming shortened V by 4 bases and J by 1 base, and 7 bases separated the two germline ends.

The chain combines TRBV21-1 with TRBJ2-7; the table's D call, TRBD2, was not checked against the DNA. TRBV21-1 is labeled a pseudogene. This CDR3 is built from 15 residues. CDR3 in amino acids: CASSEPGGNPYEQYF. The CDR3 nucleotides read TGTGCCAGCAGCGAACCCGGGGGGAATCCCTACGAGCAGTACTTC.

V and J are TRBV30 and TRBJ1-3; D perhaps matches TRBD1 (6 bases). CDR1 is GTSNPN, CDR2 SVGIG, per germline (reference sequence). V lost 5 bases to trimming and J lost 0 bases, with 8 bases between them. The CDR3 length is 13 residues. For the CDR3, the DNA is TGTGCCTGGGGGGGCCCCTCTGGAAACACCATATATTTT. Its translation is CAWGGPSGNTIYF. Together with reference TRBV30 and TRBJ1-3, the CDR3 gives the full variable domain: SQTIHQWPATLVQPVGSPLSLECTVEGTSNPNLYWYRQAAGRGLQLLFYSVGIGQISSEVPQNLSASRPQDRQFILSSKKLLLSDSGFYLCAWGGPSGNTIYFGEGSWLTVV.

The V and J genes are TRBV18 and TRBJ1-4, with D possibly matching TRBD1 (5 bases). The germline CDR1 and CDR2 sequences are KGHSH and LQKENI. V was pared by 3 bases and J by 4 bases, with 12 bases between. The length of the CDR3 is 15 residues. CDR3 sequence (DNA): TGTGCCAGCTCACCGGGACGGAGCTATAATGAAAAACTGTTTTTT. Residues: CASSPGRSYNEKLFF.